The clone carrying this T cell receptor (beta chain) occurred a few times. Only in-frame clones appear in the TCRdb table, and some are missing; sequencing was by immunoSEQ multiplex PCR. Among approximately 15,000 clones, 70% to 80% were seen once, and the ten largest hold around 14%. This sample is part of a study of PD-1 and CTLA-4 blockade in melanoma. This CDR3 has 12 residues. Germline CDR1 is MNHEY and CDR2 is SMNVEV (reference sequence). The V end was cut by 9 bases, the J end by 1 base, with 10 bases between. The origin of this receptor is a human donor with melanoma. The chain has TRBV27 and TRBJ2-7; D unresolved. Sequenced here: CD8+ T cells from peripheral blood, sampled from a patient given anti-PD-1 treatment. CDR3 sequence: CASYSSSYEQYF. In nucleotides, the CDR3 is TGTGCCAGTTACAGTTCTTCCTACGAGCAGTACTTC.